This T cell receptor beta chain was documented in a study of cytotoxic CD8 clonotypes in ibrutinib-treated CLL. Study summary: Samples yielded averages of approximately 260,000 productive templates and 94,000 or so productive rearrangements.

The CDR3 length is 16 residues. Germline CDR1 SGHDT, CDR2 YYEEEE. Trimming cost V 3 bases and J 5 bases; bases outside gene matches: 5. Clones were sequenced by immunoSEQ multiplex PCR, and TCRdb holds only the in-frame ones, with some missing. This sample has about 45,000 clones, with over 50% found just once. The receptor was isolated from a human donor with chronic lymphocytic leukemia. Here the sequenced sample was PBMCs, taken after 24 months of ibrutinib treatment. The chain links TRBV5-6 to TRBJ2-1; 13 bases align to TRBD2. CDR3 nucleotide sequence: TGTGCCAGCAGCTATTTAGGACTAGCGGGAGACAATGAGCAGTTCTTC. Its protein product is CASSYLGLAGDNEQFF.